Listed here is a single TCR beta chain. This clone came up once. Its binding antigen is unknown. Base qualities were left out, and no much larger clone turns up one base away. The cohort comprised 670 or so healthy bone marrow donors. Cohort members were all nominally healthy when sampled, although unrecorded immune exposures were likely present. The donor was CMV seronegative and belonged to the group of 352 seronegative cohort members. A peripheral blood sample was collected from each donor, and TCR beta sequencing was performed on peripheral blood mononuclear cells. The Qiagen DNeasy Blood Extraction Kit was used to extract genomic DNA from the blood cell samples. Via the germline V gene, CDR1 is MGHRA and CDR2 YSYEKL. V lost 4 bases and J lost 1 base; the stretch between them is 14 bases long. From the cysteine through the phenylalanine, the CDR3 covers 16 amino acids. Solely the CDR3 DNA is kept, with 48 bases framed from the first base.

The data were taken from a study of cytomegalovirus exposure and HLA in healthy donors (dated by TCRdb to 2016 to 2017). About the investigation overall: In an earlier analysis of 587 of the donors, 276 Gb of sequence data and approximately 100 million unique TCR beta sequences from about 179 million T cells were reported. About 300 gigabases of sequencing data and 70 million to 85 million unique TCR sequences were included in an early release covering over 600 HLA-typed donors. The genetic ancestry cluster associated with self-reported Caucasian donors included 70% to 85% of the roughly 400 genotyped donors. The study aimed to test whether signatures of past pathogen exposure could be identified by cataloging public T cell receptors. The study profiled the T cell repertoires of hundreds of subjects by immunosequencing and related them to cytomegalovirus serostatus. Besides the first cohort of under 700 subjects, a separate validation cohort made up of over a hundred different subjects was used. High-throughput TCR immunosequencing, statistical association of individual TCRs with disease status, and machine learning were combined to predict cytomegalovirus infection status. To study patterns of TCR occurrence, a later analysis re-analyzed previously published TCR beta repertoires from 600 to 750 donors and added high-resolution HLA genotyping. Rather than drawing on any new phenotypic data, the later analysis identified candidate immune exposures from TCR beta sequences and the way those sequences occurred across donors. In an earlier analysis of more than 550 of the donors, high-throughput TCR beta sequencing was used to judge whether each TCR beta V gene segment behaved as functional or pseudogenic. Donor age, sex, ethnicity and CMV serostatus were compiled together with the repertoire data. Genome-wide SNP genotypes for about 65% of the roughly 670 donors were used in a later genetic analysis, which treated that subset as a discovery cohort. Every repertoire in the discovery cohort had been generated on one and the same sequencing platform. Both class I and class II loci were covered by HLA typing, at four-digit resolution. Typing coverage differed by locus: A, B, C, DRB1 and DQB1 were typed in roughly 620-640 donors, DQA1 in 522, DPA1 in roughly 590, and DPB1 in 472. A handful of DR-DQ haplotypes were handled as single units for association and clustering because linkage in the cohort was strong. Among approximately 370 genotyped donors of the cohort, an average of approximately 220,000 unique TCR beta nucleotide sequences was sequenced per donor, of which 15% to 20% were non-productive. Broader findings and caveats from the paper: A later analysis found that TCR association rates varied across HLA loci, with DRB1 alleles showing the most associated TCRs and HLA-C alleles the fewest. The 87-base-pair reads could not distinguish some IMGT-functional V segments, including TRBV6-2 and TRBV6-3, so those segments were excluded. A group of highly shared sequence variants was considered likely to be a technical artifact of the sequencing pipeline. The presence/absence analyses assumed that sequencing depth was roughly uniform across donors, and that assumption may not be true. About 15 rarely observed V segments, including chromosome 9 orphons, were excluded from the earlier analysis of approximately 500 of the donors because counts were too low. The classifier was reported to diagnose cytomegalovirus status with high specificity and sensitivity in both the original and validation cohorts. The study gave a list of 150 to 200 TCR beta chains associated with cytomegalovirus. Across donors, most TCR sequences were observed very rarely, whereas some public TCRs were present in many individuals. Broadly in line with IMGT annotations, most TCR beta V segments showed up in productive rearrangements about 87% or about 30% of the time in an earlier analysis of 587 of the donors. According to the authors, the approach could potentially be generalized to other disease states and immunological phenotypes. Several of the top co-occurrence clusters appeared to be linked to parvovirus B19, influenza, CMV and Epstein-Barr virus, according to a later analysis. When HLA alleles, especially DR and DQ, strongly co-occurred, attributing TCR associations to individual alleles was difficult. CMV serostatus was the only immune exposure information available for the cohort. Linkage disequilibrium might explain the correlated functional status among segregating V segments, but an unknown experimental factor could not be excluded. Compared with the approximately 710-donor mean, donors in an Asian-associated ancestry cluster had fewer N-insertions in productive TCRs, according to a later genetic analysis. A few of the identified cytomegalovirus-associated TCR beta chains were confirmed in vitro to be specific for cytomegalovirus antigens. According to a later analysis, most CMV-associated TCR beta chains appeared to be HLA-restricted, and the HLA associations seemed to be driven largely by CMV exposure. In a later analysis, HLA-associated TCR beta chains were found to be more clonally expanded and to have lower generation probabilities than equally common non-associated chains. The cohort was sequenced for TCR beta chains only, and without alpha or paired-chain data the features that could be detected were limited. In a later analysis, 15,000 to 20,000 TCR beta sequences were associated with specific HLA alleles at a false discovery rate of 0.05. HLA typing was unavailable for some donors at each locus, so association tests used only the typed subset. A further reported finding was that TCR beta sequences accurately predicted the HLA-A and HLA-B alleles for most subjects in the first cohort. In a later genetic analysis, a missense DCLRE1C variant was associated with V-gene and J-gene trimming of TCR beta chains, and the association was replicated in an independent cohort.

Libraries came from the immunoSEQ multiplex PCR assay. For the multiplex PCR, a mixture combining 60 forward primers for TCR Vbeta segments and 13 reverse primers for TCR Jbeta segments was used. The CDR3 region of rearranged TCR beta genes was amplified from genomic DNA by a multiplex PCR assay. The Illumina HiSeq System was used to sequence the amplified TCR beta libraries as 87-base-pair reads. Under the source paper's analysis protocol: In a later analysis, tens of millions of unique TCR beta chains were counted across the 690 or so repertoires, and roughly 11 million of these chains were shared by at least two donors. To remove PCR and sequencing errors, raw reads were error-corrected and collapsed into unique sequences using a nearest-neighbor algorithm that merged closely related sequences. Alignment of CDR3 sequences to IMGT reference sequences was used to assign V, D and J gene segments. Each retained sequence needed at least a six-nucleotide match to both a V gene segment and a J gene segment. A rearrangement was called productive if the CDR3 had no stop codons and remained in frame with V and J, and every other rearrangement was called non-productive. Following IMGT convention, CDR3 was defined as the stretch from the second conserved V-encoded cysteine up to the conserved J-encoded phenylalanine. The earlier analysis of some 550 of the donors excluded any sequence lacking an unambiguous match to a single V gene segment. An earlier analysis of a few hundred of the donors classified V segments as functional when productive rearrangements were above 56.7% and as segregating when the standard deviation between donors was above 5%. A statistical classification framework was built for diagnosing cytomegalovirus status from the catalog of TCR beta chain sequences. In a later analysis, TCR nucleotide sequences were compared against IMGT/GENE-DB human TR gene sequences so that V and J genes could be assigned. Using the TCRdist pipeline, a later analysis assigned CDR3 sequences along with most-parsimonious VDJ recombination scenarios. In a later analysis, each TCR beta chain was defined by its CDR3 amino acid sequence together with its V-gene family, and reads lacking a unique V-gene family were excluded. A later analysis removed 600 or so highly shared, low-generation-probability nucleotide sequences to deal with suspected cross-contamination and a sequencing artifact. In a later analysis, a clonal expansion index was calculated for each public chain from normalized within-repertoire ranks of inferred template counts. Generation probabilities in a later analysis came from a VDJ recombination model fitted to out-of-frame rearrangements, and those results were checked against IGoR. Hypergeometric tests were used in a later analysis to score TCR-TCR, TCR-HLA and TCR-CMV co-occurrence, with a repertoire-size bias correction applied to the TCR pairs. To estimate false discovery rates, a later analysis permuted the HLA or CMV assignments 20 times. In a later analysis, co-occurring TCRs were grouped using DBSCAN, with TCRdist sequence similarity added in when clustering inside HLA-allele-positive subsets. Repertoires with fewer than 30,000 or more than 120,000 public chains were left out of co-occurrence clustering, as were about five repertoires with anomalous nucleotide sharing. TCRdb mirrors the immuneACCESS table, restricted to in-frame sequences. Some clones are absent from its copies; in checked studies, under half trace to an unresolved V gene, and the reason for the others is unknown. V and J calls and clone size are copied from that table; D and trimming were computed from the DNA. The sample profile shows around 210,000 clones; roughly 84% of them were found once. The ten largest clones capture roughly 0.24% of the sample.

This clonotype originated in a girl aged 2 to 9 in good health and CMV-seronegative. The receptor chain draws on TRBV4-1 and TRBJ1-5; a tentative D call is TRBD1 (5 bases match). The sequencing sample was made of PBMCs. The nucleotide sequence reads TGCGCCAGCAGCCTAGGCGGGGCCGTGAGCAATCAGCCCCAGCATTTT. This translates into CASSLGGAVSNQPQHF.